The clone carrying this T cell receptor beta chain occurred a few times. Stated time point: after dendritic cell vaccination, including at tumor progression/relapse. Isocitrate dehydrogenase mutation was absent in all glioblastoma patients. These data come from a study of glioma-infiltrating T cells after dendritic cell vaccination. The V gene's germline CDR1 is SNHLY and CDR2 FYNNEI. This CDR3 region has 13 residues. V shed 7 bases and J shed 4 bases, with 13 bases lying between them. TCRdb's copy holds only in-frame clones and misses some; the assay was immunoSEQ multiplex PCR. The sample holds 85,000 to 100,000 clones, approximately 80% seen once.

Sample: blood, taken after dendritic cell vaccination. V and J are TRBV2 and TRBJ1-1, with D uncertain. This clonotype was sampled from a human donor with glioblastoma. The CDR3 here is CASKRESSTEAFF. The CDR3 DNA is TGTGCCAGCAAGAGGGAATCGAGCACTGAAGCTTTCTTT.